The rows below give T cell receptor beta chains drawn from one sample of a study of response to subunit inactivated influenza vaccine. Each CDR3 protein is one row after TCRdb ran MiXCR on the RT-PCR reads. Seen here are 610,000 or so distinct CDR3 sequences, 12% to 15% observed once, and the top ten hold 11%. This specimen consisted of PBMCs from blood, obtained 12 days after vaccination. These receptors originate from a man aged 45-60 years who received an inactivated influenza vaccine. CDR3s include the opening cysteine and the closing phenylalanine or tryptophan. The order of the fields is clone size, V gene, D gene, J gene, CDR3 protein, CDR3 DNA. A D gene is named only where the DNA matches it firmly. Size tells how often a clone was seen (once, few, many) or the class of an expanded clone, and some rows leave it out.

>few|TRBV7-2|-|TRBJ1-6
CASSLGQLSPLHF
TGTGCCAGCAGCTTAGGACAGCTCTCACCCCTCCACTTT
>many|TRBV28|-|TRBJ1-4
CASSLGLQGKKLFF
TGTGCCAGCAGTTTAGGACTACAGGGTAAAAAACTGTTTTTT
>-|TRBV18|TRBD1|TRBJ1-1
CASSPIVTGAHEAFF
TGTGCCAGCTCACCCATAGTGACAGGGGCCCATGAAGCTTTCTTT
>-|TRBV20-1|TRBD1|TRBJ2-1
CSATLGTAYNEQFF
TGCAGTGCTACACTCGGGACAGCTTACAATGAGCAGTTCTTC
>many|TRBV6-2/TRBV6-3|TRBD1|TRBJ2-2
CASSHRGFANTGELFF
TGTGCCAGCAGCCACAGGGGCTTCGCGAACACCGGGGAGCTGTTTTTT
>many|TRBV12-3/TRBV12-4|-|TRBJ2-3
CASSLPTSVPYF
TGTGCCAGCAGTTTGCCGACTAGTGTTCCGTATTTT
>-|TRBV24-1|-|TRBJ2-1
CATSDSVSASQFF
TGTGCCACCAGTGATTCGGTTTCCGCATCGCAGTTCTTC
>-|TRBV4-2|-|TRBJ2-2
CASSPGYVTGELFF
TGTGCCAGCAGCCCTGGTTACGTCACCGGGGAGCTGTTTTTT
>-|TRBV7-6|-|TRBJ1-2
CASSLARGGAYGYTF
TGTGCCAGCAGCTTAGCGAGAGGAGGGGCCTATGGCTACACCTTC
>many|TRBV7-9|TRBD1|TRBJ2-7
CASSAGQEDYEQYF
TGTGCCAGCAGCGCGGGACAGGAGGACTACGAGCAGTACTTC
>many|TRBV6-1|TRBD2|TRBJ2-7
CASSLLAGGYYEQYF
TGTGCCAGCAGCCTACTAGCGGGGGGCTACTACGAGCAGTACTTC
>-|TRBV4-3|-|TRBJ2-7
CASSQEGVGTYEQYF
TGCGCCAGCAGCCAAGAAGGGGTGGGTACCTACGAGCAGTACTTC
>many|TRBV29-1|TRBD1|TRBJ1-2
CSVGGQGYGYTF
TGCAGCGTTGGGGGACAGGGATATGGCTACACCTTC
>many|TRBV7-2|-|TRBJ2-3
CASSLDSSTDTQYF
TGCGCCAGCAGCTTGGACAGCAGCACAGATACGCAGTATTTT
>few|TRBV20-1|-|TRBJ1-4
CSARKEPHEKLFF
TGCAGTGCTAGGAAAGAACCCCATGAAAAACTGTTTTTT
>many|TRBV11-1|TRBD2|TRBJ2-2
CASSLVVGLAGPTGELFF
TGTGCCAGCAGCTTAGTCGTCGGACTAGCGGGACCTACCGGGGAGCTGTTTTTT
>few|TRBV2|TRBD2|TRBJ2-7
CASNGGLAGGASYEQYF
TGTGCCAGCAACGGGGGACTAGCGGGAGGAGCCTCCTACGAGCAGTACTTC
>many|TRBV5-6|-|TRBJ2-1
CASSLLQGLYNEQFF
TGTGCCAGCAGCTTATTGCAGGGTCTCTACAATGAGCAGTTCTTC
>-|TRBV10-3|TRBD2|TRBJ2-1
CANSESGLAEQFF
TGTGCCAACAGTGAGTCTGGACTAGCAGAGCAGTTCTTC
>few|TRBV4-3|-|TRBJ2-3
CASSQEGRAGTDTQYF
TGCGCCAGCAGCCAAGAGGGCAGGGCTGGCACAGATACGCAGTATTTT
>few|TRBV28|-|TRBJ1-3
CASSSVKTSGNTIYF
TGTGCCAGCAGTTCCGTAAAAACCTCTGGAAACACCATATATTTT
>-|TRBV5-1|-|TRBJ2-4
CASSFRGSKNIQYF
TGCGCCAGCAGCTTCAGGGGCTCTAAAAACATTCAGTACTTC
>few|TRBV12-3/TRBV12-4|-|TRBJ1-1
CASSATGGPGQAFF
TGTGCCAGCAGCGCCACCGGAGGACCCGGGCAAGCTTTCTTT
>few|TRBV5-4|-|TRBJ1-1
CASSWGGTAEAFF
TGTGCCAGCAGCTGGGGGGGAACGGCTGAAGCTTTCTTT
>few|TRBV5-1|-|TRBJ2-7
CASSVGPSYSYEQYF
TGCGCCAGCAGCGTAGGACCCTCCTACTCCTACGAGCAGTACTTC
>few|TRBV7-2|-|TRBJ2-3
CASSLIARGDTDTQYF
TGTGCCAGCAGCTTAATAGCTAGGGGGGACACAGATACGCAGTATTTT
>-|TRBV20-1|-|TRBJ2-5
CSAPEPGGVETQYF
TGCAGTGCCCCAGAGCCGGGGGGCGTAGAGACCCAGTACTTC
>-|TRBV6-5|-|TRBJ2-7
CASNTPYEQYF
TGTGCCAGCAATACCCCCTACGAGCAGTACTTC
>many|TRBV27|TRBD2|TRBJ2-7
CASSLATSGSYEQYF
TGTGCCAGCAGTTTAGCAACTAGCGGAAGCTACGAGCAGTACTTC
>-|TRBV5-1|TRBD2|TRBJ2-1
CASSSIAGASDEQFF
TGCGCCAGCAGCTCCATAGCGGGAGCAAGCGATGAGCAGTTCTTC
>few|TRBV5-1|TRBD1|TRBJ2-7
CASSTPPTGTGSYEQYF
TGCGCCAGCTCAACCCCCCCCACGGGGACAGGTTCCTACGAGCAGTACTTC
>-|TRBV6-1|TRBD1|TRBJ1-5
CASTNRYGDSNQPQHF
TGTGCCAGCACCAACAGGTACGGGGACAGTAATCAGCCCCAGCATTTT
>-|TRBV2|-|TRBJ2-3
CASSEELRNTQYF
TGTGCCAGCAGTGAAGAGCTTCGGAATACGCAGTATTTT
>-|TRBV24-1|TRBD1|TRBJ2-7
CATSDSRPGQVYEQYF
TGTGCCACCAGTGACTCGAGACCGGGACAGGTCTACGAGCAGTACTTC
>-|TRBV7-9|TRBD1|TRBJ1-4
CASSPTGGREKLFF
TGTGCCAGCAGCCCCACAGGGGGCAGGGAAAAACTGTTTTTT
>once|TRBV2|-|TRBJ2-5
CASSVGPTQETQYF
TGTGCCAGCAGTGTTGGTCCTACCCAAGAGACCCAGTACTTC
>-|TRBV4-1|-|TRBJ2-5
CASSQDAGPQETQYF
TGCGCCAGCAGCCAAGATGCGGGGCCCCAAGAGACCCAGTACTTC
>few|TRBV6-2/TRBV6-3|-|TRBJ1-1
CASTPRRDTRAAFF
TGTGCCAGCACCCCACGGCGGGACACCCGGGCAGCTTTCTTT
>-|TRBV20-1|-|TRBJ2-7
CSHRDGASYEQYF
TGCAGTCATAGGGACGGGGCGTCTTACGAGCAGTACTTC
>-|TRBV3-1|-|TRBJ2-6
CASSHASGANVLTF
TGTGCCAGCAGCCATGCCTCTGGGGCCAACGTCCTGACTTTC
>-|TRBV7-8|TRBD1|TRBJ1-1
CASSLATGGGPNTEAFF
TGTGCCAGCAGCTTAGCGACAGGGGGCGGCCCCAATACTGAAGCTTTCTTT
>many|TRBV5-1|TRBD1|TRBJ2-7
CASSLEGTGHEQYF
TGCGCCAGCAGCTTGGAAGGGACAGGCCACGAGCAGTACTTC
>few|TRBV3-1|-|TRBJ2-7
CASSLAGLIRTNEQYF
TGTGCCAGCAGCCTAGCAGGGTTAATTCGAACAAACGAGCAGTACTTC
>-|TRBV29-1|TRBD2|TRBJ2-7
CSVAGGGNSYEQYF
TGCAGCGTTGCCGGGGGGGGAAACTCCTACGAGCAGTACTTC
>few|TRBV12-3/TRBV12-4|-|TRBJ2-1
CASMGYNEQFF
TGTGCCAGCATGGGTTACAATGAGCAGTTCTTC
>many|TRBV18|-|TRBJ1-2
CASSHKGYGYTF
TGTGCCAGCTCACATAAAGGATATGGCTACACCTTC
>few|TRBV4-3|-|TRBJ2-7
CASSQDLRSVEQYF
TGCGCCAGCAGCCAAGATCTGAGGTCTGTCGAGCAGTACTTC
>-|TRBV5-1|-|TRBJ2-7
CASRLEGEQYF
TGCGCCAGCCGGCTTGAGGGCGAGCAGTACTTC
>-|TRBV7-6|TRBD1|TRBJ2-3
CASSLALTGGTQYF
TGTGCCAGCAGCTTAGCCCTGACAGGGGGTACGCAGTATTTT
>-|TRBV5-1|-|TRBJ2-3
CASRDRPGSGTDTLYF
TGCGCCAGCAGAGACCGACCGGGGAGTGGCACAGATACGCTGTATTTT